Given below is one TCR beta chain in context. Its recognized antigen is unknown. The record has no base qualities; no much larger clone is one base away. Genomic DNA was isolated using the Qiagen DNeasy kit from unsorted PBMCs as well as from negatively selected CD4+ and CD8+ fractions. TCR beta CDR3 regions were subjected to amplification by immunoSEQ multiplex PCR with primers that anneal to V and J segments. Amplification bias was minimized using a synthetic immune receptor repertoire, and residual bias was removed computationally after sequencing. In the authors' own workflow: Repertoire diversity was quantified as the Shannon entropy index using custom Python scripts. Unsorted, CD4+ and CD8+ repertoires were examined separately, except in combined analyses, for which CD4+ and CD8+ sequences were merged in silico. A clone counted as expanded when the clone's frequency after treatment rose at least 2-fold relative to C1D1, and clones undetected at baseline were given a pseudocount of 0.5. Singleton clones were defined as clones with 0 or 1 copy at C1D1, and non-singleton clones were defined as clones with 2 or more copies. By matching protein sequences in sorted samples from the same patient, clones expanded in unsorted samples were annotated as CD4+, CD8+ or unknown. Wilcoxon tests on paired samples were used to test diversity changes from C1D1 to C4D1. The table comes from immuneACCESS by way of TCRdb, which keeps in-frame sequences with V and J called. Part of the clones is missing from these tables; in studies checked, under half for an unresolved V gene and the rest for unknown reasons. The DNA gave D and trimming, while V, J and clone size come from that table. The sample table lists tens of thousands of clones, 76% of them with a count of one. The ten top clones hold about 22% of the sample.

Deletion took 7 bases off V and 0 bases off J, with a span of 12 bases between the germline ends. The CDR3, from cysteine to phenylalanine, totals 14 residues. Solely the CDR3 DNA is kept, with 42 bases framed from the first base. The germline V gene (reference sequence) sets CDR1 to MNHEY and CDR2 to SMNVEV. This specimen belongs to a study of PD-1 blockade in classical Hodgkin lymphoma (dated by TCRdb to about 2020). Concerning the study at large: Nivolumab dosing was 3 mg/kg intravenously every 2 weeks, continuing until either disease progression or unacceptable toxicity. The study used TCR beta sequencing and CyTOF to define a peripheral blood immune signature of response to PD-1 blockade in classical Hodgkin lymphoma.

Study-wide findings and limitations: By C4D1, a significant rise was seen in CD4+ TCR diversity but not in CD8+ TCR diversity (p=0.0027 vs p=0.16), and the rise was most apparent among complete responders (p=0.02). Baseline TCR diversity was reported as lower in newly diagnosed patients than in healthy donors, and lower still in relapsed/refractory patients. Baseline diversity similar to that of newly diagnosed patients was observed in trial patients achieving complete response, whereas significantly lower diversity was observed in partial responders and progressors. The study covered only a single clinical trial cohort, and the causes of the repertoire differences, possibly disease activity or prior therapy, were still not defined. Patients starting nivolumab less than 1 year after ASCT had lower diversity and were excluded from later analyses to avoid confounding by immune reconstitution.

The intended sense of this specimen's time point label: cycle 1 day 1 (C1D1), immediately before nivolumab initiation. Every trial patient had relapsed following autologous stem cell transplantation, and prior brentuximab vedotin exposure was what differed among cohorts A, B and C. The trial cohort included 50 to 60 patients with relapsed/refractory classical Hodgkin lymphoma, and each patient had a best overall response of complete response, partial response or progressive disease. Single-agent nivolumab was administered to trial patients in the multi-cohort phase II CheckMate 205 trial. An independent review committee assessed best overall response by applying the 2007 International Working Group response criteria. Trial PBMCs were collected just before the start of nivolumab (C1D1) and during therapy at cycle 2 day 1 and cycle 4 day 1. Peripheral blood was collected in 8 mL Vacutainer Cell Preparation Tubes, from which PBMCs were isolated by centrifugation and then cryopreserved.

This receptor was taken from a human donor with classical Hodgkin lymphoma. The material was peripheral blood mononuclear cells (PBMCs), obtained at baseline. The chain is made from TRBV27 and TRBJ1-1, with the D gene not confidently named. This receptor carries the CDR3 CASIRTALNTEAFF. The DNA sequence follows: TGTGCCAGCATCCGAACAGCCTTGAACACTGAAGCTTTCTTT.